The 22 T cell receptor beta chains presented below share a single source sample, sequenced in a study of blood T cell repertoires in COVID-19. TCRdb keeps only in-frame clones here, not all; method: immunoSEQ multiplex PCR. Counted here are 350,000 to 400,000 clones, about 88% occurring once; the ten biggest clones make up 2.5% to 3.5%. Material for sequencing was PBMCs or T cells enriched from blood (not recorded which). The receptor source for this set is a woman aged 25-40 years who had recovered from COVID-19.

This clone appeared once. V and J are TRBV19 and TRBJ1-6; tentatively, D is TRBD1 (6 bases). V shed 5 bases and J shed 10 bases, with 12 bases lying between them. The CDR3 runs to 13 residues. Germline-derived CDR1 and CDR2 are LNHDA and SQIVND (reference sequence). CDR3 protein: CASSARGNSPLHF. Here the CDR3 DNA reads TGTGCCAGTAGTGCCAGGGGCAACTCACCCCTCCACTTT. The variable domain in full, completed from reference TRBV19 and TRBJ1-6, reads DGGITQSPKYLFRKEGQNVTLSCEQNLNHDAMYWYRQDPGQGLRLIYYSQIVNDFQKGDIAEGYSVSREKKESFPLTVTSAQKNPTAFYLCASSARGNSPLHFGNGTRLTVT.

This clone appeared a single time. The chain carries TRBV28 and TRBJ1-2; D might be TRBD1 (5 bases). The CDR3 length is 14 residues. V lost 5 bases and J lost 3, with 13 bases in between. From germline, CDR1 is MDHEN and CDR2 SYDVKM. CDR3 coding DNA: TGTGCCAGCAGTGAACCGGGGGGGGACTATGGCTACACCTTC. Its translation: CASSEPGGDYGYTF.

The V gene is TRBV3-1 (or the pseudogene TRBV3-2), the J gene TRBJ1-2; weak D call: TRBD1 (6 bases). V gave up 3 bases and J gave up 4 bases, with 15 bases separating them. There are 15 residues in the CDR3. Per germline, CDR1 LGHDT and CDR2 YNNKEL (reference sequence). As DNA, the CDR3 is TGTGCCAGCAGCCATGTCCAACAGGGAGTCTATGGCTACACCTTC. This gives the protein CASSHVQQGVYGYTF.

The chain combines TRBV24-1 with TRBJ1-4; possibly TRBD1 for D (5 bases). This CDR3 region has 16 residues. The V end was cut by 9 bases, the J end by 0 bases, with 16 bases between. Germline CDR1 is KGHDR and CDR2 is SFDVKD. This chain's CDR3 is CATHGWEGTTNEKLFF. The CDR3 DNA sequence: TGTGCCACCCACGGGTGGGAGGGGACAACTAATGAAAAACTGTTTTTT.

The CDR3 DNA reads as TGTGCCAGCAGCCAAGATGGGACTAGCGGGAGGTATGAGCAGTTCTTC. This encodes CASSQDGTSGRYEQFF. This chain connects TRBV14 to TRBJ2-1; TRBD2 aligns across 15 bases. CDR3 size: 16 residues. CDR1 and CDR2 from the germline V gene are SGHDN and FVKESK. V trimming: 0 bases; J trimming: 8 bases; junction bases outside the gene matches: 2.

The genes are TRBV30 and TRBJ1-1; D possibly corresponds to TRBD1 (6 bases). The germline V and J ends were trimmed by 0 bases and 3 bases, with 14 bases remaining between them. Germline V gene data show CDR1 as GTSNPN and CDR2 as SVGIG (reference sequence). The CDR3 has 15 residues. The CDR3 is CAWSVGPGVDTEAFF. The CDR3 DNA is TGTGCCTGGAGTGTAGGCCCAGGGGTCGACACTGAAGCTTTCTTT. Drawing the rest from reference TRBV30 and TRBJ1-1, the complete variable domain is SQTIHQWPATLVQPVGSPLSLECTVEGTSNPNLYWYRQAAGRGLQLLFYSVGIGQISSEVPQNLSASRPQDRQFILSSKKLLLSDSGFYLCAWSVGPGVDTEAFFGQGTRLTVV.

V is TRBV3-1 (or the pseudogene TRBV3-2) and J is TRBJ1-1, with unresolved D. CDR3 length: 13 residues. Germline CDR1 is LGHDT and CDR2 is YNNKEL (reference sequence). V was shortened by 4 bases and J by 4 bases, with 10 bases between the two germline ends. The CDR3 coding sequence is TGTGCCAGCAGCCCGCGGGCCCCCACTGAAGCTTTCTTT. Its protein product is CASSPRAPTEAFF.

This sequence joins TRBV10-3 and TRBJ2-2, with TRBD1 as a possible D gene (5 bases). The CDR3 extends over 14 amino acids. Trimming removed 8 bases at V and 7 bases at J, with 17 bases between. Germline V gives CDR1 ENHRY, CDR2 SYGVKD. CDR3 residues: CAIDETGIGGELFF. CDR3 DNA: TGTGCCATCGACGAAACAGGTATTGGCGGGGAGCTGTTTTTT.

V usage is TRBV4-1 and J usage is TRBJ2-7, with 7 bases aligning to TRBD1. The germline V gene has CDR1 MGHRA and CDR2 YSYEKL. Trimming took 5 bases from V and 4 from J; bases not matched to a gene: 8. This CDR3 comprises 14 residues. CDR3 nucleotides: TGCGCCAGCAGCTTTACAGGGGTGAGTTACGAGCAGTACTTC. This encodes CASSFTGVSYEQYF.

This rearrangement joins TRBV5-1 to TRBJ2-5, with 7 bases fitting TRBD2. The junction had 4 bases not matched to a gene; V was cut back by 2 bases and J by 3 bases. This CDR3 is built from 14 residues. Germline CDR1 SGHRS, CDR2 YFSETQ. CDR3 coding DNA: TGCGCCAGCAGCTTATCTAGCGGAGAAGAGACCCAGTACTTC. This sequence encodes CASSLSSGEETQYF.

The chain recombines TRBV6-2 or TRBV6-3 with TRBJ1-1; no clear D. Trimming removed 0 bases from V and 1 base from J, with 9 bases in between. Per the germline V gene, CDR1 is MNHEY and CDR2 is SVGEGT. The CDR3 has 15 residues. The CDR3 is CASSYSRLTNTEAFF. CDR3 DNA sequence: TGTGCCAGCAGTTACTCGAGGCTGACGAACACTGAAGCTTTCTTT.

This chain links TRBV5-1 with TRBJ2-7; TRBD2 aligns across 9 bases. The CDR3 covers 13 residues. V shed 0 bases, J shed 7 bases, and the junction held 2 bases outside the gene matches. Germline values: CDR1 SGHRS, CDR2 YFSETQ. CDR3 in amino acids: CASSLALAGEQYF. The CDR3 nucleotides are TGCGCCAGCAGCTTGGCTCTAGCGGGAGAGCAGTACTTC.

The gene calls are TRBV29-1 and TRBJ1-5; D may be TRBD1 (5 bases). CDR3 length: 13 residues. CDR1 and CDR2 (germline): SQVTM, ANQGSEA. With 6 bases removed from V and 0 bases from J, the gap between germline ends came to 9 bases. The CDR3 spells CSVRGTSNQPQHF. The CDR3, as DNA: TGCAGCGTACGGGGGACTAGCAATCAGCCCCAGCATTTT.

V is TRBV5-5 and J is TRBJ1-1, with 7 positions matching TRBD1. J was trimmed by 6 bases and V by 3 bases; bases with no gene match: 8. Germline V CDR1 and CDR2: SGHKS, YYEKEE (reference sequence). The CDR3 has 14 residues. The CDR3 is CASSYTGDGSEAFF. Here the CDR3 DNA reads TGTGCCAGCAGCTATACAGGGGATGGTTCTGAAGCTTTCTTT. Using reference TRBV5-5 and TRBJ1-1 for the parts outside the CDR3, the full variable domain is DAGVTQSPTHLIKTRGQQVTLRCSPISGHKSVSWYQQVLGQGPQFIFQYYEKEERGRGNFPDRFSARQFPNYSSELNVNALLLGDSALYLCASSYTGDGSEAFFGQGTRLTVV.

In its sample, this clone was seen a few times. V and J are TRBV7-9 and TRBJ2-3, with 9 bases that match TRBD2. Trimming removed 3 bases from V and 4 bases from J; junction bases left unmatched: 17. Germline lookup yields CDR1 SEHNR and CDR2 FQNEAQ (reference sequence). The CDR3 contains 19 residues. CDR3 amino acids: CASSFPLRTSAINPDTQYF. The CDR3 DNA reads TGTGCCAGCAGCTTCCCCCTAAGGACTAGCGCTATAAACCCAGATACGCAGTATTTT.

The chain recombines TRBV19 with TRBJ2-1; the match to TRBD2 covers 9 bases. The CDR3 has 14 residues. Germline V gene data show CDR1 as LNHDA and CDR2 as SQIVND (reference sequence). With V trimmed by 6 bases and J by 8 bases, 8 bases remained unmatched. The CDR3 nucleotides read TGTGCCAGTAGCCTGCTAGCGGGATTGCATGAGCAGTTCTTC. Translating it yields CASSLLAGLHEQFF.

The CDR3 region has the DNA TGTGCCAGCAGCTCAGAGCTAGCGGGAGGGCTCCCCAATGAGCAGTTCTTC. Amino acids: CASSSELAGGLPNEQFF. The V and J genes are TRBV7-6 and TRBJ2-1, with 12 nucleotides matching TRBD2. The V gene end was trimmed by 4 bases and the J gene end by 6 bases; junction bases not matched to a gene: 10. This CDR3 region has 17 residues. The germline V gene has CDR1 SGHVS and CDR2 FNYEAQ.

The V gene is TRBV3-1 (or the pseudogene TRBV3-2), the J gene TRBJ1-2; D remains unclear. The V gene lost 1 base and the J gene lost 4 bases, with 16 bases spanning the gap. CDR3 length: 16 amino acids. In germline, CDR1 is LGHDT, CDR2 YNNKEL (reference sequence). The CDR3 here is CASSQVRDGLFYGYTF. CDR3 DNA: TGTGCCAGCAGCCAAGTCCGCGATGGGCTTTTCTATGGCTACACCTTC.

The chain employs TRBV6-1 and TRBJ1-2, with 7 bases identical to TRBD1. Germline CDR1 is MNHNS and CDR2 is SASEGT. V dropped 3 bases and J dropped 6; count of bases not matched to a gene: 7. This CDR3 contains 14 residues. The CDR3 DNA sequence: TGTGCCAGCAGTGAGAAAGGGGGCTGGGATGGCTACACCTTC. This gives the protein CASSEKGGWDGYTF.

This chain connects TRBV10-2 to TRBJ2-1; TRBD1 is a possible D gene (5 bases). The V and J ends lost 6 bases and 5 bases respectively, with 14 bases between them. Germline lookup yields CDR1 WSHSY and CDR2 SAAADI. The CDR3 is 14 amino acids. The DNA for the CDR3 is TGCGCCAGCAGGGATCACAGGAAAGACAATGAGCAGTTCTTC. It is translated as CASRDHRKDNEQFF.

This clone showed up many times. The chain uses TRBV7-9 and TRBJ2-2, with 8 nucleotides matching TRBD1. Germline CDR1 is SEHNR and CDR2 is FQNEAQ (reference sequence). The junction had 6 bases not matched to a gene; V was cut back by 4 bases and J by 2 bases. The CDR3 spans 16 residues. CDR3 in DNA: TGTGCCAGCAGCTCCCCCGGGACAGGCAACACCGGGGAGCTGTTTTTT. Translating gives CASSSPGTGNTGELFF.

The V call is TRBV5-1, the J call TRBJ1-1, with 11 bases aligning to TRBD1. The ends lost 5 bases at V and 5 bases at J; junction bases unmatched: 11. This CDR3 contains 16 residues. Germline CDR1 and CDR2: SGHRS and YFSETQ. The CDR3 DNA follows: TGCGCCAGCAGGGATACCGGACAGGGGGCTTATACTGAAGCTTTCTTT. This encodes CASRDTGQGAYTEAFF.